Below, 31 T cell receptor beta chains from the same sample are listed, as sequenced in a study of cytomegalovirus exposure and HLA in healthy donors. The PCR contained 60 Vbeta and 13 Jbeta primers. TCRdb's table, derived via immunoSEQ multiplex PCR, lists solely in-frame clones and lacks some. In the table there are some 150,000 clones, about 80% of which are singletons. The sequencing sample was made of PBMCs. These receptor sequences come from a male donor in good health and CMV-seronegative.

This clone showed up just a few times. J is TRBJ2-7 and V is TRBV7-8; D gene unclear. Germline assignment: CDR1 SGHVS and CDR2 FQNEAQ. The CDR3 sequence is 14 residues long. The V end lost 4 bases, the J end lost 0 bases, and 10 bases lay between the germline ends. CDR3 residues: CASSSPSYSYEQYF. CDR3 bases: TGTGCCAGCAGCTCCCCCTCTTACTCCTACGAGCAGTACTTC.

The chain recombines TRBV7-6 with TRBJ2-1; TRBD2 might be the D (5 bases). The germline V gene encodes CDR1 SGHVS and CDR2 FNYEAQ. The CDR3 extends over 16 amino acids. With 5 bases removed from V and 0 bases from J, the gap between germline ends came to 14 bases. The CDR3 spells CASSLMSGSSYNEQFF. CDR3 nucleotide sequence: TGTGCCAGCAGCCTAATGAGCGGATCCTCCTACAATGAGCAGTTCTTC.

This clone was seen a few times. The chain has TRBV2 and TRBJ1-3; no firm D call. Trimming shortened V by 6 bases and J by 4 bases, and 10 bases separated the two germline ends. Germline V gene lookup returns CDR1 SNHLY and CDR2 FYNNEI. This CDR3 contains 13 residues. The CDR3: CASREGVGNTIYF. The CDR3 DNA reads as TGTGCCAGCAGAGAGGGAGTAGGAAACACCATATATTTT.

V and J are TRBV25-1 and TRBJ1-1, with D perhaps TRBD1 (6 bases). V gave up 5 bases and J gave up 6 bases, with 13 bases separating them. The CDR3 loop spans 13 amino acids. CDR1 and CDR2 from the germline V gene are MGHDK and SYGVNS. This chain's CDR3 is CASSNQGIAEAFF. The CDR3 region has the DNA TGTGCCAGCAGTAATCAGGGGATCGCTGAAGCTTTCTTT. The full variable domain, rest sourced from reference TRBV25-1 and TRBJ1-1, is EADIYQTPRYLVIGTGKKITLECSQTMGHDKMYWYQQDPGMELHLIHYSYGVNSTEKGDLSSESTVSRIRTEHFPLTLESARPSHTSQYLCASSNQGIAEAFFGQGTRLTVV.

As for this clone: An end of the junction does not agree with germline; a read error may underlie this. The chain joins TRBV7-9 to TRBJ2-1; 9 bases align to TRBD1. This CDR3 has 12 amino acids. Germline V gene lookup returns CDR1 SEHNR and CDR2 FQNEAQ (reference sequence). CDR3 sequence: CSSSLGDRVWFF. Written as DNA, the CDR3 is TGTTCCAGCAGCTTAGGGGACAGGGTTTGGTTCTTC. Full variable domain (remainder filled in from reference TRBV7-9 and TRBJ2-1): DTGVSQNPRHKITKRGQNVTFRCDPISEHNRLYWYRQTLGQGPEFLTYFQNEAQLEKSRLLSDRFSAERPKGSFSTLEIQRTEQGDSAMYLCSSSLGDRVWFFGPGTRLTVL.

This chain connects TRBV5-6 to TRBJ1-1, with TRBD1 identical over 10 bases. The trim removed 4 bases at V and 1 base at J, leaving 4 bases unmatched. The CDR3 loop spans 15 amino acids. Germline CDR1 is SGHDT and CDR2 is YYEEEE. The CDR3 nucleotides are TGTGCCAGCAGCCTGGACAGGGGGAGGAACACTGAAGCTTTCTTT. Protein sequence: CASSLDRGRNTEAFF.

The chain carries TRBV12-5 and TRBJ1-1; the D gene is possibly TRBD1 (5 bases). V dropped 7 bases and J dropped 5 bases, with 14 bases sitting between them. CDR3 size: 13 residues. Germline V CDR1 and CDR2: LGHNT, FRNRAP. The chain's CDR3 is CASAQLGQTEAFF. CDR3 bases: TGTGCTAGTGCCCAATTGGGGCAAACTGAAGCTTTCTTT.

The CDR3 DNA reads as TGTGCCAGCAGCTTCCGGGACAGCCTCTCTGGAAACACCATATATTTT. Translation gives CASSFRDSLSGNTIYF. The rearrangement joins TRBV5-6 to TRBJ1-3, with TRBD1 identical over 7 bases. Trimming at V came to 2 bases and at J to 0 bases, leaving 5 bases not matched to a gene. This CDR3 spans 16 amino acids. Germline V gene lookup returns CDR1 SGHDT and CDR2 YYEEEE.

CDR3 in amino acids: CASSPNTEAFF. CDR3 in DNA: TGTGCCAGTAGCCCTAACACTGAAGCTTTCTTT. This rearrangement joins TRBV19 to TRBJ1-1; D unclear. Germline CDR1 reads LNHDA; CDR2 reads SQIVND (reference sequence). This CDR3 has 11 amino acids. Trimming stripped 6 bases from V and 2 bases from J, with 4 bases between.

The V call is TRBV7-9, the J call TRBJ2-3, with D perhaps TRBD2 (5 bases). The CDR3 sequence is 15 residues long. Trimming took 5 bases from V and 2 from J, leaving 14 bases between them. Germline values: CDR1 SEHNR, CDR2 FQNEAQ (reference sequence). The CDR3 sequence is CASSLRGRYTDTQYF. CDR3 coding DNA: TGTGCCAGCAGCCTGAGAGGGCGATACACAGATACGCAGTATTTT. Complete variable domain (other parts from reference TRBV7-9 and TRBJ2-3): DTGVSQNPRHKITKRGQNVTFRCDPISEHNRLYWYRQTLGQGPEFLTYFQNEAQLEKSRLLSDRFSAERPKGSFSTLEIQRTEQGDSAMYLCASSLRGRYTDTQYFGPGTRLTVL.

The rearrangement joins TRBV9 to TRBJ2-1; 10 positions match TRBD1. The trim removed 5 bases at V and 10 bases at J, leaving 9 bases unmatched. CDR3 length: 14 residues. CDR1 is SGDLS and CDR2 is YYNGEE in the germline V gene. CDR3: CASSPTGQGREQFF. For the CDR3, the DNA is TGTGCCAGCAGTCCGACGGGACAGGGGCGCGAGCAGTTCTTC.

The CDR3 reads CASSVGQAVHEQYF. The CDR3 coding sequence is TGTGCCAGCAGCGTAGGACAGGCCGTCCACGAGCAGTACTTC. The chain uses TRBV9 and TRBJ2-7, with D maybe TRBD1 (6 bases). Trimming removed 0 bases at V and 5 bases at J, with 12 bases between. Germline V gene data show CDR1 as SGDLS and CDR2 as YYNGEE. There are 14 residues in the CDR3.

In this sample, this clone turned up a few times. J is TRBJ2-7 and V is TRBV5-5; 9 bases are shared with TRBD2. The germline V gene encodes CDR1 SGHKS and CDR2 YYEKEE (reference sequence). The CDR3 runs 15 residues. With V trimmed by 2 bases and J by 3 bases, 6 bases remained unmatched. CDR3 in DNA: TGTGCCAGCAGCTTCGACCTAGCGGGATACTACGAGCAGTACTTC. Translation gives CASSFDLAGYYEQYF.

This clone was counted once. This chain joins TRBV2 and TRBJ1-6; D possibly corresponds to TRBD1 (5 bases). The CDR3 runs 15 residues. V lost 5 bases to trimming and J lost 0 bases, with 8 bases between them. Germline CDR1 is SNHLY and CDR2 is FYNNEI. CDR3 sequence (DNA): TGTGCCAGCAGTCCGACAGCCTCCTATAATTCACCCCTCCACTTT. Its protein is CASSPTASYNSPLHF. Together with reference TRBV2 and TRBJ1-6, the CDR3 gives the full variable domain: EPEVTQTPSHQVTQMGQEVILRCVPISNHLYFYWYRQILGQKVEFLVSFYNNEISEKSEIFDDQFSVERPDGSNFTLKIRSTKLEDSAMYFCASSPTASYNSPLHFGNGTRLTVT.

The chain employs TRBV9 and TRBJ2-7; 9 bases agree with TRBD1. Germline CDR1 is SGDLS and CDR2 is YYNGEE. This CDR3 has 15 amino acids. Trimming at V came to 3 bases and at J to 7 bases, leaving 11 bases not matched to a gene. The CDR3 spells CASSGSTGGFEEQYF. The CDR3 DNA is TGTGCCAGCAGCGGGAGTACAGGGGGCTTTGAAGAGCAGTACTTC. Supplemented by reference TRBV9 and TRBJ2-7, the full variable domain reads DSGVTQTPKHLITATGQRVTLRCSPRSGDLSVYWYQQSLDQGLQFLIQYYNGEERAKGNILERFSAQQFPDLHSELNLSSLELGDSALYFCASSGSTGGFEEQYFGPGTRLTVT.

In regard to this clone: Sequence at one end of the junction differs from germline and may be a read error. The V gene is TRBV9, the J gene TRBJ2-7; 8 nucleotides agree with TRBD2. Germline CDR1 is SGDLS and CDR2 is YYNGEE. The CDR3 loop spans 15 amino acids. CDR3 amino acids: CVSSPSGTSSYEQYF. Written as DNA, the CDR3 is TGTGTCAGCAGCCCCTCCGGGACTAGTAGCTACGAGCAGTACTTC.

The rearrangement uses TRBV30 and TRBJ2-2, with 10 nucleotides matching TRBD1. Germline values: CDR1 GTSNPN, CDR2 SVGIG (reference sequence). V gave up 3 bases and J gave up 3 bases; unmatched junction bases: 4. The CDR3 consists of 15 residues. The DNA of the CDR3 is TGTGCCTGGAGACAAGGACAGGGGGACACCGGGGAGCTGTTTTTT. Its protein product is CAWRQGQGDTGELFF.

The J gene is TRBJ2-7, the V gene TRBV7-9; possibly TRBD1 for D (6 bases). CDR1 and CDR2 (germline): SEHNR, FQNEAQ (reference sequence). The CDR3 sequence is 13 residues long. V was trimmed by 5 bases and J by 7 bases, leaving 15 bases between them. The CDR3 DNA follows: TGTGCCAGCAGCCGGGACACGCGTAGAGAGCAGTACTTC. Its protein is CASSRDTRREQYF.

This clone was detected once. CDR3 sequence (DNA): TGTGCCAGCAGTTCATCCGGGACAAGTATGTATGGCTACACCTTC. Protein: CASSSSGTSMYGYTF. J is TRBJ1-2 and V is TRBV6-6; possible D gene TRBD1, 6 bases. This CDR3 is built from 15 residues. CDR1 is MNHNY, CDR2 SVGAGI, per germline (reference sequence). The ends were cut back, 4 bases at V and 5 bases at J, with 17 bases in the middle.

The chain joins TRBV4-1 to TRBJ2-7; D is unclear. The V end lost 1 base, the J end lost 0 bases, and 16 bases lay between the germline ends. This CDR3 is 17 amino acids long. Germline loops: CDR1 MGHRA, CDR2 YSYEKL. The CDR3 loop is CASSQVMVSGDSYEQYF. The CDR3 nucleotides are TGCGCCAGCAGCCAAGTAATGGTCTCAGGCGACTCCTACGAGCAGTACTTC.

The rearrangement links TRBV9 to TRBJ2-3; maybe TRBD2 (5 bases). Germline CDR1 SGDLS, CDR2 YYNGEE. The CDR3 has 14 residues. V was cut by 0 bases and J by 2 bases, with 7 bases left in between. Here the CDR3 DNA reads TGTGCCAGCAGCGTAGAGGGAGTCACAGATACGCAGTATTTT. Encoded protein: CASSVEGVTDTQYF. The whole variable domain, remainder taken from reference TRBV9 and TRBJ2-3, is DSGVTQTPKHLITATGQRVTLRCSPRSGDLSVYWYQQSLDQGLQFLIQYYNGEERAKGNILERFSAQQFPDLHSELNLSSLELGDSALYFCASSVEGVTDTQYFGPGTRLTVL.

This clone was seen a handful of times. The chain carries TRBV2 and TRBJ1-2; no clear D. The germline V gene encodes CDR1 SNHLY and CDR2 FYNNEI. The CDR3 sequence is 13 residues long. V was shortened by 5 bases and J by 0 bases, with 7 bases between the two germline ends. The CDR3 protein is CASSQDSNYGYTF. CDR3 DNA sequence: TGTGCCAGCAGTCAGGACTCTAACTATGGCTACACCTTC.

The chain employs TRBV4-3 and TRBJ2-2; tentatively, D is TRBD2 (7 bases). The CDR3 is 17 residues long. The ends were cut back, 0 bases at V and 0 bases at J, with 11 bases in the middle. CDR1 and CDR2 (germline): LGHNA, YSLEER. The CDR3 here is CASSQDGEGANTGELFF. CDR3 DNA: TGCGCCAGCAGCCAAGACGGGGAGGGGGCGAACACCGGGGAGCTGTTTTTT.

The CDR3 region is CASSLRPWTSGVTDTQYF. The CDR3 nucleotides read TGTGCCAGCAGCTTAAGGCCATGGACTAGCGGGGTCACAGATACGCAGTATTTT. This rearrangement joins TRBV7-2 to TRBJ2-3, with TRBD2 matching over 12 bases. The CDR3 loop spans 18 amino acids. V trimming: 2 bases; J trimming: 2 bases; junction bases outside the gene matches: 8. CDR1 and CDR2 from the germline V gene are SGHTA and FQGNSA. Combining the CDR3 with reference TRBV7-2 and TRBJ2-3 gives the whole variable domain GAGVSQSPSNKVTEKGKDVELRCDPISGHTALYWYRQSLGQGLEFLIYFQGNSAPDKSGLPSDRFSAERTGGSVSTLTIQRTQQEDSAVYLCASSLRPWTSGVTDTQYFGPGTRLTVL.

V is TRBV18 and J is TRBJ2-3; D is possibly TRBD2 (6 bases). CDR3 length: 13 amino acids. CDR1 is KGHSH and CDR2 is LQKENI in the germline V gene. Trimming took off 4 bases at V and 4 bases at J, with 9 bases between the two ends. This CDR3 is CASSLRLADTQYF. The CDR3 bases are TGTGCCAGCTCACTAAGACTAGCAGATACGCAGTATTTT. The full variable domain, its missing parts supplied by reference TRBV18 and TRBJ2-3, is NAGVMQNPRHLVRRRGQEARLRCSPMKGHSHVYWYRQLPEEGLKFMVYLQKENIIDESGMPKERFSAEFPKEGPSILRIQQVVRGDSAAYFCASSLRLADTQYFGPGTRLTVL.

V usage is TRBV11-1 and J usage is TRBJ2-1, with TRBD2 identical over 7 bases. Unmatched junction bases numbered 15, after V lost 5 bases and J lost 2 bases. The V gene's germline CDR1 is SGHAT and CDR2 FQDESV (reference sequence). The CDR3 is made up of 18 amino acids. CDR3 residues: CASSPPRGGGSPYNEQFF. The CDR3 coding sequence is TGTGCCAGCAGCCCCCCCCGGGGAGGCGGGAGTCCCTACAATGAGCAGTTCTTC.

This chain links TRBV19 with TRBJ1-5; 7 positions agree with TRBD1. Germline V CDR1 and CDR2: LNHDA, SQIVND (reference sequence). V was pared by 9 bases and J by 4 bases, with 6 bases of the junction left unmatched. This CDR3 comprises 13 residues. The CDR3 loop is CASAGGTNQPQHF. The DNA of the CDR3 is TGTGCCAGCGCAGGGGGAACGAATCAGCCCCAGCATTTT.

This sequence joins TRBV2 and TRBJ1-3; 9 bases line up with TRBD1. The CDR3 has 16 amino acids. The germline gives CDR1 SNHLY, CDR2 FYNNEI. With 5 bases clipped from V and 0 bases from J, the junction kept 5 bases outside the gene matches. CDR3 nucleotides: TGTGCCAGCAGTAGGGACAGGGCTTCCTCTGGAAACACCATATATTTT. Protein: CASSRDRASSGNTIYF.

Here the CDR3 reads CASTFSSLNTEAFF. The CDR3 coding sequence is TGTGCCAGCACCTTCAGTTCCCTGAACACTGAAGCTTTCTTT. The chain has TRBV7-9 and TRBJ1-1, with no clear D. Germline CDR1 and CDR2: SEHNR and FQNEAQ (reference sequence). The CDR3 extends over 14 amino acids. Trimming removed 7 bases from V and 0 bases from J, with 12 bases in between.

The chain links TRBV18 to TRBJ1-4; D might be TRBD1 (5 bases). The CDR3 contains 15 residues. Trimming pared 3 bases from V and 6 bases from J, leaving 14 bases between. CDR1 and CDR2 from the germline V gene are KGHSH and LQKENI. CDR3 region: CASSPLGGDHEKLFF. The CDR3 DNA reads TGTGCCAGCTCACCTCTTGGAGGGGACCATGAAAAACTGTTTTTT.

V gene TRBV14 combines with J gene TRBJ1-1; D perhaps matches TRBD1 (6 bases). CDR3 length: 13 amino acids. V dropped 4 bases and J dropped 5 bases, with 11 bases sitting between them. Germline loops: CDR1 SGHDN, CDR2 FVKESK. CDR3 in amino acids: CASSLYRETEAFF. The CDR3 region has the DNA TGTGCCAGCAGCCTTTACAGGGAGACTGAAGCTTTCTTT.